This TCR beta chain appears in the sequencing data of a study of CD8+CD57+ T cells in acquired aplastic anemia. This clonotype was seen only once. According to the study, genomic DNA was the template for TCR beta VDJ and CDR3 profiling. TCRdb re-analysed the reads in MiXCR, keeping a single row per CDR3 protein. Of some 180,000 distinct CDR3 sequences in the sample, more than 60% are singletons; the top ten hold about two fifths. The sequenced patients had an expansion of CD8+CD57+ cells seen by flow cytometry. The germline V and J ends were trimmed by 4 bases and 5 bases, with 4 bases remaining between them. CDR3 length: 11 residues. Germline CDR1 and CDR2: SNHLY and FYNNEI.

This receptor was identified in a human donor with aplastic anemia. The material sequenced was sorted CD4+, CD8+, or CD8+CD57+ T cells (not recorded which) from PBMCs. The chain carries TRBV2 and TRBJ2-3; no clear D. CDR3 DNA: TGTGCCAGCAGTGTCTTAGATACGCAGTATTTT. Its translation is CASSVLDTQYF.